This T cell receptor (beta chain) is from a study of PD-L1 blockade in urothelial cancer. Study summary: Starting in 2014, patients were given atezolizumab (1,200 mg intravenously every 3 weeks). Samples of blood were analyzed 3 weeks (second dose) and 6 weeks after treatment start.

Trimming took off 1 base at V and 8 bases at J, with 14 bases between the two ends. Germline CDR1 is SGHVS and CDR2 is FNYEAQ. The CDR3 is 14 residues long. PCRs each included synthetic TCR analog templates spiked in. The table came from immunoSEQ multiplex PCR; TCRdb's copy has only in-frame clones and leaves some out. In the table there are some 67,000 clones, 85% to 90% of which are singletons. This clonotype was sampled from a man between 60 and 75 years old with urothelial cancer. The sample consisted of PBMCs, taken around atezolizumab (anti-PD-L1) treatment. The genes are TRBV7-6 and TRBJ1-2; a weak D match, TRBD1 (5 bases). CDR3 in amino acids: CASSLGAGRSGYTF. In DNA, the CDR3 is TGTGCCAGCAGCTTAGGGGCGGGGCGGTCGGGCTACACCTTC.